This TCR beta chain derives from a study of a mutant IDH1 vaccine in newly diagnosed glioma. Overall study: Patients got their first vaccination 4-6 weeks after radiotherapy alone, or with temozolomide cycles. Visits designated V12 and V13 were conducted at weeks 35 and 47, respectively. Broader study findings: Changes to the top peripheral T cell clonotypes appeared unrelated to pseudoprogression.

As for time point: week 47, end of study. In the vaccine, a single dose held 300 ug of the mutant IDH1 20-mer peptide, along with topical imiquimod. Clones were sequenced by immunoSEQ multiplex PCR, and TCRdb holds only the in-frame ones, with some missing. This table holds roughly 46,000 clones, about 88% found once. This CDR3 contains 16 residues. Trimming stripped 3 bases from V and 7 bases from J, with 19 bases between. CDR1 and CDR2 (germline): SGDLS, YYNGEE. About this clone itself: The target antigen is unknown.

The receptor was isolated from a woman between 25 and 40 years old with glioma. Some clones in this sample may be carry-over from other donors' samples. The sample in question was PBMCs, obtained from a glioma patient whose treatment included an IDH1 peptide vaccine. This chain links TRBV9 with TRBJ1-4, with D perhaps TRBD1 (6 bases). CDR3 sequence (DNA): TGTGCCAGCAGCGAGAGAACGGAGGGGGAGGGTGAAAAACTGTTTTTT. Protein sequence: CASSERTEGEGEKLFF.